A single sample gave rise to the 10 T cell receptor beta chains below, sequenced in a study of neurological immune-mediated disorders. TCRdb re-analysed the 5' RACE reads in MiXCR, keeping a single row per CDR3 protein. This table holds approximately 47,000 distinct CDR3 sequences, approximately 13% found once. As to time point: longitudinal time-point 3. Sequencing was done on a sample of PBMCs. The origin of the receptors is a man in his thirties or forties in good health.

At least ten counts were recorded for this clonotype. The chain employs TRBV5-1 and TRBJ2-1; TRBD2 agrees at 13 bases. The CDR3 consists of 17 residues. The ends lost 4 bases at V and 5 bases at J; junction bases unmatched: 9. Germline CDR1 is SGHRS and CDR2 is YFSETQ. CDR3: CASSTLPLAGGNNEQFF. The CDR3 bases are TGCGCCAGCAGCACCCTTCCACTAGCGGGAGGGAACAATGAGCAGTTCTTC.

This clonotype came up many times. The V and J genes are TRBV20-1 and TRBJ2-1, with 10 positions matching TRBD2. Germline V lookup: CDR1 DFQATT, CDR2 SNEGSKA (reference sequence). J lost 10 bases, V lost 6 bases, and 9 bases had no gene match. The CDR3 covers 13 residues. DNA for the CDR3: TGCAGTGCCGACCGGGCTAGCGGGGGCGAGCAGTTCTTC. Translating gives CSADRASGGEQFF.

This clonotype appeared many times. V and J are TRBV11-2 and TRBJ2-2; TRBD2 agrees at 8 bases. Germline CDR1 and CDR2: SGHAT and FQNNGV. The V gene end was trimmed by 4 bases and the J gene end by 5 bases; junction bases not matched to a gene: 6. The CDR3 totals 15 residues. As DNA, the CDR3 is TGTGCCAGCAGCTCCGGGACGGGGGGGACCGGGGAGCTGTTTTTT. It codes for CASSSGTGGTGELFF.

At least ten counts were recorded for this clonotype. The V and J genes are TRBV28 and TRBJ2-1; D remains ambiguous. CDR3 length equals 13 residues. CDR1 is MDHEN, CDR2 SYDVKM, per germline. Trimming removed 3 bases from V and 7 bases from J, with 10 bases in between. The CDR3 loop is CASSFEMGNEQFF. CDR3 in DNA: TGTGCCAGCAGTTTTGAAATGGGGAATGAGCAGTTCTTC.

This clonotype was seen ten or more times. V and J are TRBV5-1 and TRBJ2-1, with 8 positions matching TRBD2. The germline gives CDR1 SGHRS, CDR2 YFSETQ. V lost 4 bases, J lost 7 bases, and 16 bases stayed unmatched. This CDR3 is 17 amino acids long. The CDR3 DNA reads TGCGCCAGCAGCGGAACCGGGGGACTAGGGGGTATGAATGAGCAGTTCTTC. Amino acids: CASSGTGGLGGMNEQFF. Filled out from reference TRBV5-1 and TRBJ2-1, the complete variable domain reads KAGVTQTPRYLIKTRGQQVTLSCSPISGHRSVSWYQQTPGQGLQFLFEYFSETQRNKGNFPGRFSGRQFSNSRSEMNVSTLELGDSALYLCASSGTGGLGGMNEQFFGPGTRLTVL.

This clonotype was seen repeatedly, ten times or more. This sequence joins TRBV20-1 and TRBJ2-5; D is ambiguous. Germline CDR1 DFQATT, CDR2 SNEGSKA (reference sequence). V was shortened by 7 bases and J by 7 bases, with 16 bases between the two germline ends. The CDR3 is made up of 12 amino acids. The chain's CDR3 is CSVLGSSVTQYF. In nucleotides, the CDR3 is TGCAGTGTTCTCGGGTCCTCGGTGACCCAGTACTTC.

The chain joins TRBV5-1 to TRBJ2-5; D call uncertain. The ends were cut back, 4 bases at V and 3 bases at J, with 13 bases in the middle. This CDR3 has 14 amino acids. Germline lookup yields CDR1 SGHRS and CDR2 YFSETQ. The CDR3: CASSRVGGEETQYF. In nucleotides, the CDR3 is TGCGCCAGCAGCCGGGTGGGCGGCGAAGAGACCCAGTACTTC.

This chain links TRBV7-9 with TRBJ2-1, with TRBD2 matching 7 bases. CDR3 length: 16 amino acids. The V gene's germline CDR1 is SEHNR and CDR2 FQNEAQ (reference sequence). With 4 bases clipped from V and 8 bases from J, the junction kept 14 bases outside the gene matches. CDR3 sequence (DNA): TGTGCCAGCAGCTCCATTCTAGGGCGGGAGAAGGATGAGCAGTTCTTC. This translates into CASSSILGREKDEQFF.

This clonotype was found many times. This sequence joins TRBV7-2 and TRBJ1-1; D remains unclear. Trimming cost V 6 bases and J 2 bases, with 10 bases left between them. Germline CDR1 reads SGHTA; CDR2 reads FQGNSA. This CDR3 has 13 residues. Here the CDR3 reads CASSSMRNTEAFF. The CDR3 DNA is TGTGCCAGCAGTTCTATGAGAAACACTGAAGCTTTCTTT.

This clonotype was found many times. This sequence joins TRBV5-1 and TRBJ1-1; no clear D. The CDR3 runs 17 residues. V was pared by 2 bases and J by 8 bases, with 25 bases between. Germline CDR1 SGHRS, CDR2 YFSETQ. For the CDR3, the DNA is TGCGCCAGCAGCTTTTCGTCGAGTTTGTTGTCAGGCCAAGAAGCTTTCTTT. Translating it yields CASSFSSSLLSGQEAFF.